The 27 T cell receptor beta chains below were found in one sample sequenced in a study of CD8+CD57+ T cells in acquired aplastic anemia. Template material for TCR beta VDJ and CDR3 profiling consisted of genomic DNA. One entry per CDR3 protein, called by TCRdb with MiXCR from the reads. This table has 95,000 to 150,000 distinct CDR3 sequences, about 40% appearing once. Before being chosen for sequencing, patients had shown CD8+CD57+ cell expansion by flow cytometry. The sample was sorted CD4+, CD8+, or CD8+CD57+ T cells (not recorded which) from PBMCs. Receptors were obtained from a human donor with aplastic anemia.

This clonotype has ten or more counts. The V and J genes are TRBV6-2 or TRBV6-3 and TRBJ1-2, with D perhaps matching TRBD1 (6 bases). V lost 10 bases to trimming and J lost 4 bases, with 16 bases between them. Germline V gene data show CDR1 as MNHEY and CDR2 as SVGEGT. The CDR3 is 13 residues long. Written as DNA, the CDR3 is TGTGCCACCACTTCGGGGGGCGGCTATGGCTACACCTTC. Amino acid sequence: CATTSGGGYGYTF.

This clonotype appeared a few times. A read error may explain this, as a much larger clone is one base away. The chain is built from TRBV19 and TRBJ2-5; D may be TRBD1 (6 bases). The CDR3 has 16 amino acids. Germline V gives CDR1 LNHDA, CDR2 SQIVND (reference sequence). Here the CDR3 reads CASSIIQGTYQGTQYF. DNA of the CDR3: TGTGCCAGTAGTATCATACAGGGAACGTACCAAGGGACCCAGTACTTC. Supplemented by reference TRBV19 and TRBJ2-5, the full variable domain reads DGGITQSPKYLFRKEGQNVTLSCEQNLNHDAMYWYRQDPGQGLRLIYYSQIVNDFQKGDIAEGYSVSREKKESFPLTVTSAQKNPTAFYLCASSIIQGTYQGTQYFGPGTRLLVL.

The chain carries TRBV9 and TRBJ2-7; 9 positions agree with TRBD2. Trimming at V came to 6 bases and at J to 1 base, leaving 14 bases not matched to a gene. The CDR3 totals 17 residues. Germline-derived CDR1 and CDR2 are SGDLS and YYNGEE. CDR3 protein: CASTASGSGGGSYEQYV. The DNA of the CDR3 is TGTGCCAGCACCGCCTCCGGTAGCGGGGGAGGGTCCTACGAGCAGTACGTC.

V gene TRBV2 combines with J gene TRBJ1-2; D is uncertain. The CDR3 has 13 residues. The V gene's germline CDR1 is SNHLY and CDR2 FYNNEI. Deletions cut 5 bases from V and 4 bases from J, with 11 bases between. The DNA of the CDR3 is TGTGCCAGCAGTTTTGGTAGGAGCTATGGCTACACCTTC. It translates to CASSFGRSYGYTF.

Details on this clonotype: A read error may explain this, as a much larger clone is one base away. The gene calls are TRBV5-4 and TRBJ2-1; 11 bases line up with TRBD2. The CDR3 covers 16 residues. Germline CDR1 reads SGHNT; CDR2 reads YYREEE (reference sequence). In DNA, the CDR3 is TGTGCCAGCAGCTTGGGGGTAGCGGGGGGGCGCAATGAGCGGTTCTTC. Protein: CASSLGVAGGRNERFF.

This sequence joins TRBV6-5 and TRBJ1-4; D remains ambiguous. The CDR3 sequence is 13 residues long. Deletions cut 6 bases from V and 4 bases from J, with 9 bases between. Germline V gives CDR1 MNHEY, CDR2 SVGAGI. In DNA form, the CDR3 reads TGTGCCAGCAGACTGGACCATAATGAAAAACTGTTTTTT. Encoded protein: CASRLDHNEKLFF.

This clonotype occurred many times. The genes are TRBV12-3 or TRBV12-4 and TRBJ2-5; 8 bases agree with TRBD1. V dropped 3 bases and J dropped 3; count of bases not matched to a gene: 0. This CDR3 is built from 13 residues. The CDR3 loop is CASSLDREETQYF. CDR3 nucleotides: TGTGCCAGCAGTTTGGACAGGGAAGAGACCCAGTACTTC.

This clonotype was seen many times. CDR3 protein: CASSIGHGGYTF. As DNA, the CDR3 is TGTGCCAGCAGTATCGGACATGGAGGCTACACCTTC. V is TRBV12-3 or TRBV12-4 and J is TRBJ1-2; D possibly corresponds to TRBD1 (5 bases). The V gene lost 5 bases and the J gene lost 8 bases, with 12 bases spanning the gap. This CDR3 spans 12 amino acids.

The V gene is TRBV29-1, the J gene TRBJ2-7, with TRBD1 matching over 9 bases. Trimming removed 1 base from V and 3 bases from J; junction bases left unmatched: 1. The CDR3 spans 13 residues. In germline, CDR1 is SQVTM, CDR2 ANQGSEA. The CDR3 DNA is TGCAGCGTTGAAGGGGACAGGGACTACGAGCAGTACTTC. Its protein product is CSVEGDRDYEQYF.

V and J are TRBV7-6 and TRBJ1-3; D remains unclear. Germline assignment: CDR1 SGHVS and CDR2 FNYEAQ. This CDR3 is built from 13 residues. V was clipped by 2 bases and J by 7 bases, with 9 bases between them. The CDR3 reads CASSLRTANTIYF. The CDR3 bases are TGTGCCAGCAGCTTACGTACGGCGAACACCATATATTTT.

This clonotype was observed a few times. This clone may be a read error of a much larger clone one base away. The chain employs TRBV20-1 and TRBJ1-6; a weak D match, TRBD1 (5 bases). CDR1 and CDR2 from the germline V gene are DFQATT and SNEGSKA (reference sequence). V dropped 0 bases and J dropped 2 bases, with 20 bases sitting between them. This CDR3 is 19 amino acids long. Here the CDR3 reads CSARDRGFGDYAYNSPLHF. The CDR3, as DNA: TGCAGTGCTAGAGATAGGGGTTTCGGAGATTATGCCTATAATTCACCCCTCCACTTT.

This clonotype was seen many times. This sequence joins TRBV7-8 and TRBJ2-1, with TRBD1 matching over 10 bases. J gave up 8 bases and V 5 bases, and 6 bases lay outside the gene matches. Germline V gene lookup returns CDR1 SGHVS and CDR2 FQNEAQ. The CDR3 covers 14 residues. The chain's CDR3 is CASSTRTGGHEQFF. The CDR3 DNA follows: TGTGCCAGCAGCACCCGGACAGGGGGGCATGAGCAGTTCTTC.

At least ten counts were recorded for this clonotype. This chain joins TRBV15 and TRBJ1-5; D gene ambiguous. From germline, CDR1 is LNHNV and CDR2 YYDKDF (reference sequence). Trimming removed 0 bases at V and 6 bases at J, with 3 bases between. CDR3 size: 12 residues. The CDR3 DNA sequence: TGTGCCACCAGCAGAGATTTTCAGCCCCAGCATTTT. This codes for CATSRDFQPQHF.

In its sample, this clonotype was seen many times. The chain recombines TRBV5-1 with TRBJ1-5; D is uncertain. Germline CDR1 is SGHRS and CDR2 is YFSETQ. The CDR3 sequence is 14 residues long. The V and J ends lost 0 bases and 4 bases respectively, with 8 bases between them. This chain's CDR3 is CASSLDSRNQPQHF. The CDR3 nucleotides read TGCGCCAGCAGCTTGGACAGTAGGAATCAGCCCCAGCATTTT.

The table lists this clonotype with many counts. J is TRBJ1-6 and V is TRBV9; the match to TRBD1 covers 7 bases. The CDR3 is made up of 15 amino acids. Trimming at V came to 2 bases and at J to 7 bases, leaving 6 bases not matched to a gene. Germline V gives CDR1 SGDLS, CDR2 YYNGEE. The CDR3 region is CASSVTGTVNSPLHF. CDR3 bases: TGTGCCAGCAGCGTGACCGGGACAGTGAATTCACCCCTCCACTTT.

A few counts support this clonotype. The CDR3 DNA reads TGCGCCAGCAGTGAGTCAACGAACACTGAAGCTTTCTTT. Residues: CASSESTNTEAFF. This rearrangement joins TRBV10-2 to TRBJ1-1, with D hard to call. The germline V and J ends were trimmed by 0 bases and 1 base, with 3 bases remaining between them. Germline V gene data show CDR1 as WSHSY and CDR2 as SAAADI. The CDR3 has 13 residues.

This clonotype was recorded at least ten times. The genes are TRBV6-5 and TRBJ2-5; 11 bases are a match to TRBD2. Trimming cost V 6 bases and J 4 bases; bases outside gene matches: 4. Germline CDR1 reads MNHEY; CDR2 reads SVGAGI. There are 14 residues in the CDR3. The CDR3 loop reads CASRFGLAGETQYF. CDR3 DNA sequence: TGTGCCAGCAGGTTCGGACTAGCGGGAGAGACCCAGTACTTC.

The J gene is TRBJ1-2, the V gene TRBV5-4, with 7 nucleotides matching TRBD1. This CDR3 is 14 amino acids long. The germline CDR1 and CDR2 sequences are SGHNT and YYREEE (reference sequence). J was trimmed by 3 bases and V by 5 bases; bases with no gene match: 7. In DNA form, the CDR3 reads TGTGCCAGCAGACAGGGACAGAAGGACTATGGCTACACCTTC. Translated, it gives CASRQGQKDYGYTF.

In this sample, this clonotype turned up many times. The chain recombines TRBV25-1 with TRBJ1-2, with a weak D call TRBD1 (5 bases). Deletions cut 8 bases from V and 4 bases from J, with 14 bases between. The CDR3 has 13 amino acids. Germline CDR1 and CDR2: MGHDK and SYGVNS. The DNA of the CDR3 is TGTGCCAGCCGGCCCGGGACCGCCTATGGCTACACCTTC. This sequence encodes CASRPGTAYGYTF.

The chain is built from TRBV12-3 or TRBV12-4 and TRBJ1-5; 9 nucleotides line up with TRBD1. V trimming: 4 bases; J trimming: 3 bases; junction bases outside the gene matches: 4. The CDR3 runs to 15 residues. For the CDR3, the DNA is TGTGCCAGCAGTTGGGGACAGGGAATCAATCAGCCCCAGCATTTT. Its protein is CASSWGQGINQPQHF.

The genes are TRBV20-1 and TRBJ2-5, with 8 bases identical to TRBD1. V lost 4 bases, J lost 5 bases, and 9 bases stayed unmatched. Germline V gene lookup returns CDR1 DFQATT and CDR2 SNEGSKA (reference sequence). The length of the CDR3 is 14 residues. Written as DNA, the CDR3 is TGCAGTGCTACGGGGCAGGGGGCGGCGGAGACCCAGTACTTC. Translation: CSATGQGAAETQYF.

This clonotype was detected ten times or more. J is TRBJ1-1 and V is TRBV20-1, with TRBD1 as a possible D gene (6 bases). This CDR3 has 15 residues. CDR1 and CDR2 (germline): DFQATT, SNEGSKA (reference sequence). Trimming left V 3 bases short and J 3 bases short, with 17 bases between. The CDR3 region has the DNA TGCAGTGCTAGTTCCCCCCAAGGGGGGGACACTGAAGCTTTCTTT. Translation gives CSASSPQGGDTEAFF.

This clonotype was recorded at least ten times. This sequence joins TRBV5-5 and TRBJ1-2; 9 bases match TRBD1. The germline V gene has CDR1 SGHKS and CDR2 YYEKEE (reference sequence). J was trimmed by 4 bases and V by 2 bases; bases with no gene match: 6. The length of the CDR3 is 15 residues. The CDR3: CASSFSTGGTYGYTF. In DNA form, the CDR3 reads TGTGCCAGCAGCTTTTCTACAGGGGGCACCTATGGCTACACCTTC.

This clonotype was picked up many times. This chain links TRBV6-5 with TRBJ2-7, with 8 positions matching TRBD2. V lost 2 bases to trimming and J lost 5 bases; unmatched junction nucleotides: 8. This CDR3 contains 15 residues. Germline V gene data show CDR1 as MNHEY and CDR2 as SVGAGI. The CDR3 nucleotides are TGTGCCAGCAGTTACGTCCCGGGGGGGCCCCACGAGCAGTACTTC. Translated, it gives CASSYVPGGPHEQYF.

This clonotype has ten or more counts. The V gene is TRBV7-8, the J gene TRBJ1-5; 9 nucleotides agree with TRBD1. CDR1 is SGHVS and CDR2 is FQNEAQ in the germline V gene. This CDR3 is 16 amino acids long. The V and J ends lost 5 bases and 4 bases, in that order; junction bases with no gene match: 9. CDR3 sequence reads: CASSPRGGTGNQPQHF. The CDR3 DNA reads as TGTGCCAGCAGCCCTAGAGGGGGGACAGGGAATCAGCCCCAGCATTTT.

The chain links TRBV3-1 to TRBJ2-7; no definite D call. CDR1 is LGHDT and CDR2 is YNNKEL in the germline V gene (reference sequence). The CDR3 is 14 residues long. Trimming took off 2 bases at V and 3 bases at J, with 11 bases between the two ends. CDR3 region: CASSQTMTSYEQYF. The DNA for the CDR3 is TGTGCCAGCAGCCAAACAATGACAAGCTACGAGCAGTACTTC.

This clonotype was found many times. This chain connects TRBV10-3 to TRBJ2-5; D remains unclear. Germline loops: CDR1 ENHRY, CDR2 SYGVKD. The CDR3 has 14 residues. The V end lost 1 base, the J end lost 2 bases, and 8 bases lay between the germline ends. The CDR3 sequence is CAISELARQETQYF. The CDR3 bases are TGTGCCATCAGTGAGTTGGCCAGACAAGAGACCCAGTACTTC.